This T cell receptor (beta chain) was recorded in a study of PD-L1 blockade in urothelial cancer. Study context: Intravenous atezolizumab, 1,200 mg every 3 weeks, was begun by patients around 2014. Patients' histories included 0 to 3 prior chemotherapy regimens. Study-level points and caveats: Tumor-linked clones in blood grew more by 3 weeks in durable-benefit patients. Pretreatment clonality of the blood TCR repertoire below the median was predictive of superior survival.

The V gene end was trimmed by 5 bases and the J gene end by 6 bases; junction bases not matched to a gene: 10. CDR3 length equals 15 residues. Germline V CDR1 and CDR2: SGHAT, FQNNGV. Time point given: pretreatment peripheral blood. A word on this clone: Its antigen is as yet unknown.

The table came from immunoSEQ multiplex PCR; TCRdb's copy has only in-frame clones and leaves some out. The sample contains some 89,000 clones, about 84% of which appear only once. The sample in question was PBMCs, obtained around atezolizumab (anti-PD-L1) treatment. This receptor was identified in a man between 60 and 75 years old with urothelial cancer. The rearrangement joins TRBV11-2 to TRBJ2-7; 10 bases fit TRBD1. The CDR3 spells CASSPWTGGNVEQYF. The DNA for the CDR3 is TGTGCCAGCAGCCCCTGGACAGGGGGGAATGTCGAGCAGTACTTC.